This T cell receptor beta chain was documented in a study of shared T cell receptors in the human thymus. TCRdb keeps only in-frame clones here, not all; method: immunoSEQ multiplex PCR. The sample has 640,000 or so clones, around 87% seen once. V dropped 5 bases and J dropped 1; count of bases not matched to a gene: 6. There are 16 residues in the CDR3. Per the germline V gene, CDR1 is SEHNR and CDR2 is FQNEAQ (reference sequence). This same sample was also taken into another study, of human thymus T cells.

The genes are TRBV7-9 and TRBJ2-1; 9 bases are a match to TRBD2. The TCR originated in a boy under two years old with a congenital heart defect. Sample: thymocytes. The CDR3 DNA reads TGTGCCAGCAGCCCGTATAGCGGGAGTTCCTACAATGAGCAGTTCTTC. Its translation is CASSPYSGSSYNEQFF.